This T cell receptor (beta chain) emerged from a study of CD8 T cells in Susac syndrome. A quantity of roughly 0.5 to 1 ug RNA underwent reverse transcription using random hexamers. Using its own MiXCR run on the immunoSEQ multiplex PCR reads, TCRdb lists one record per CDR3 protein. The data contain about 160,000 distinct CDR3 sequences, around 94% of them seen just once; the ten biggest clones take up about 0.095%. Germline V gene data show CDR1 as LGHDT and CDR2 as YNNKEL (reference sequence). The CDR3 is 13 residues long. Losses at the gene ends were 5 bases for V and 6 bases for J; bases not matched to a gene: 6. The multiple sclerosis controls, all treatment-naive patients, had relapsing-remitting disease that was stable or active. TEMRA cells were FACS-enriched, unlike CD8+ and CD4+ T cells, which were negatively isolated.

Sequenced sample: CD4+ T cells from PBMCs. V and J are TRBV3-1 and TRBJ2-7; 8 bases map to TRBD2. The origin of this receptor is a human donor with multiple sclerosis. The CDR3 DNA reads TGTGCCAGCAGCAAAAATAGCGGGACCGAGCAGTACTTC. Residues: CASSKNSGTEQYF.